The 10 T cell receptor beta chains listed next were all sequenced from one sample in a study of blood T cells in healthy people across ages. PCR was performed a second time for about 7 to 11 cycles using a sample-barcoded 5' primer and a J-beta primer mix. One entry per CDR3 protein, called by TCRdb with MiXCR from the 5' RACE reads. The sample holds fewer than 2,000,000 distinct CDR3 sequences, 35% to 50% seen once. Sequenced input: blood. All receptors come from a human donor in good health.

The V call is TRBV28, the J call TRBJ2-4, with 7 nucleotides matching TRBD1. The J call is uncertain, as TRBJ2-7 better fits the DNA end. The CDR3 contains 14 residues. The germline V gene has CDR1 MDHEN and CDR2 SYDVKM. As DNA, the CDR3 is TGTGCCAGCACCAGGGACAGCCCTAACTACGAGCAGTACTTC. Translated: CASTRDSPNYEQYF.

The genes are TRBV14 and TRBJ2-7, with 9 bases lining up with TRBD1. The V and J ends lost 4 bases and 5 bases, in that order; junction bases with no gene match: 12. The CDR3 consists of 16 residues. Germline loops: CDR1 SGHDN, CDR2 FVKESK. The CDR3 sequence: CASSPSYAGTGNEQYF. The CDR3 DNA follows: TGTGCCAGCAGCCCGAGCTATGCCGGGACAGGGAACGAGCAGTACTTC. Full variable domain (outside the CDR3, taken from reference TRBV14 and TRBJ2-7): EAGVTQFPSHSVIEKGQTVTLRCDPISGHDNLYWYRRVMGKEIKFLLHFVKESKQDESGMPNNRFLAERTGGTYSTLKVQPAELEDSGVYFCASSPSYAGTGNEQYFGPGTRLTVT.

This clonotype was counted between two and nine times. The rearrangement links TRBV6-5 to TRBJ2-5, with D unclear. With the DNA end fitting TRBJ2-7 better, the J assignment may be wrong. The germline CDR1 and CDR2 sequences are MNHEY and SVGAGI. CDR3 length equals 15 residues. The CDR3 coding sequence is TGTGCCAGCAGTCCTGGGGTCGGCCACTCCTACGAGCAGTACTTC. Protein product: CASSPGVGHSYEQYF.

Only a few counts were recorded for this clonotype. The V call is TRBV7-9, the J call TRBJ1-4; no definite D call. The CDR3 covers 14 residues. The germline V gene has CDR1 SEHNR and CDR2 FQNEAQ (reference sequence). Trimming pared 5 bases from V and 8 bases from J, leaving 15 bases between. The CDR3 DNA follows: TGTGCCAGCAGCCCGACATCTCAAGGGGAAAAACTGTTTTTT. Its protein is CASSPTSQGEKLFF.

This clonotype has just a few counts. The chain is built from TRBV6-2 or TRBV6-3 and TRBJ2-1; 7 positions match TRBD2. J gave up 0 bases and V 2 bases, and 7 bases lay outside the gene matches. Germline V gene sequence: CDR1 MNHEY, CDR2 SVGEGT. This CDR3 spans 17 amino acids. The CDR3 is CASSYRERGTSYNEQFF. CDR3 nucleotides: TGTGCCAGCAGTTACCGGGAGCGGGGAACCTCCTACAATGAGCAGTTCTTC.

This clonotype appeared many times. This sequence joins TRBV5-1 and TRBJ2-7; TRBD1 agrees at 11 bases. The CDR3 contains 14 residues. Germline values: CDR1 SGHRS, CDR2 YFSETQ. After removal of 4 bases from V and 1 base from J, the junction contained 1 base not matched to a gene. The CDR3: CASSGTGGSYEQYF. Written as DNA, the CDR3 is TGCGCCAGCAGCGGGACAGGGGGATCCTACGAGCAGTACTTC.

The genes are TRBV5-6 and TRBJ2-7; D unclear. Between the trimmed V and J ends, which lost 6 bases and 6 bases, there was a span of 22 bases. Germline CDR1 SGHDT, CDR2 YYEEEE. The CDR3 spans 15 residues. CDR3 region: CASNPESRDPGEQYF. The CDR3 DNA reads TGTGCCAGCAACCCCGAAAGCCGCGACCCTGGCGAGCAGTACTTC.

Here the CDR3 reads CASLPSLPYGYTF. CDR3 DNA: TGTGCCAGCCTACCTAGTCTTCCCTATGGCTACACCTTC. This chain connects TRBV28 to TRBJ1-2; D uncertain. V gave up 8 bases and J gave up 4 bases, with 14 bases separating them. The germline V gene has CDR1 MDHEN and CDR2 SYDVKM. The CDR3 consists of 13 residues.

V is TRBV6-2 or TRBV6-3 and J is TRBJ2-4; maybe TRBD2 (6 bases). CDR1 is MNHEY, CDR2 SVGEGT, per germline. The CDR3 is 12 amino acids. V lost 6 bases, J lost 10 bases, and 13 bases lay in between. CDR3 DNA: TGTGCCAGCAGCATACAGGAGGGGATTCAGTACTTC. Translated: CASSIQEGIQYF.

This clonotype came up a few times. The chain is built from TRBV20-1 and TRBJ1-2, with no clear D. The CDR3 has 14 amino acids. V dropped 4 bases and J dropped 4 bases, with 16 bases sitting between them. Looked up from germline, CDR1 is DFQATT and CDR2 is SNEGSKA (reference sequence). The CDR3 region is CSAIRLTGIYGYTF. The DNA of the CDR3 is TGCAGTGCTATTCGCCTGACGGGGATCTATGGCTACACCTTC.